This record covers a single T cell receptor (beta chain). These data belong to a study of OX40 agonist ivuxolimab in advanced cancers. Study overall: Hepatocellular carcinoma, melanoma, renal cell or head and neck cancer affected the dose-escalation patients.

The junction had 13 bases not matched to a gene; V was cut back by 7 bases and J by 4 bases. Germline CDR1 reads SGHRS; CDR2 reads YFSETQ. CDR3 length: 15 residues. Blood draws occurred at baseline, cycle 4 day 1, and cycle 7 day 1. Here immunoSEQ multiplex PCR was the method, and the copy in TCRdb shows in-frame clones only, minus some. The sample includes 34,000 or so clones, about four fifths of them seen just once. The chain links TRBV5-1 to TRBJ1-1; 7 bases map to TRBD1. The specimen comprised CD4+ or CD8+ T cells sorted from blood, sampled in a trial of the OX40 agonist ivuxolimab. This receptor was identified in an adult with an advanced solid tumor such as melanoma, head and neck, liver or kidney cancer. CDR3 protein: CASHPKGAGGTEAFF. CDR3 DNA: TGCGCCAGCCATCCCAAGGGGGCGGGGGGCACTGAAGCTTTCTTT.